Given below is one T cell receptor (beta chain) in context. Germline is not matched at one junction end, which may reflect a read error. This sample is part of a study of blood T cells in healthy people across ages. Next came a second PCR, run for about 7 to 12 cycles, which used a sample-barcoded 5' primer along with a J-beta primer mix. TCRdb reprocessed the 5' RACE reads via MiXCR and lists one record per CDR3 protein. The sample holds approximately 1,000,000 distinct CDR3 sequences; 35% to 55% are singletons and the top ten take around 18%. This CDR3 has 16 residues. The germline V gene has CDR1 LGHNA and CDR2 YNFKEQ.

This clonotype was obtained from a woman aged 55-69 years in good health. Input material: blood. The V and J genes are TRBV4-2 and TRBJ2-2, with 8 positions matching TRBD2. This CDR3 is CACSQVSGSDTGELFF. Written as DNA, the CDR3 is TGTGCCTGCAGCCAAGTGAGCGGGAGTGACACCGGGGAGCTGTTTTTT.